What follows are 32 T cell receptor beta chains derived from one specimen sequenced in a study of blood T cell repertoires in COVID-19. Clones were sequenced by immunoSEQ multiplex PCR, and TCRdb holds only the in-frame ones, with some missing. Altogether 300,000 to 350,000 clones are present, 87% being singletons, with the ten largest covering 8.9%. The specimen sequenced was PBMCs or T cells enriched from blood (not recorded which). These receptors were collected from a woman aged 18-29 years who had recovered from COVID-19.

This clone has just one count. The V gene is TRBV19, the J gene TRBJ1-2, with D possibly being TRBD1 (5 bases). The V end lost 6 bases, the J end lost 6 bases, and 8 bases lay between the germline ends. CDR1 and CDR2 (germline): LNHDA, SQIVND (reference sequence). The CDR3 has 11 residues. CDR3 loop: CASSRVHGYTF. Here the CDR3 DNA reads TGTGCCAGTAGCAGGGTCCATGGCTACACCTTC.

V usage is TRBV7-2 and J usage is TRBJ2-2; the D gene is possibly TRBD1 (5 bases). The CDR3 is 17 amino acids. Germline loops: CDR1 SGHTA, CDR2 FQGNSA. Trimming cost V 5 bases and J 0 bases, with 16 bases left between them. CDR3 protein: CASSQPRTLANTGELFF. The CDR3 DNA reads TGTGCCAGCAGCCAGCCGAGGACACTCGCGAACACCGGGGAGCTGTTTTTT.

The chain recombines TRBV10-1 with TRBJ1-5; 8 bases are shared with TRBD1. V was pared by 0 bases and J by 4 bases, with 5 bases of the junction left unmatched. This CDR3 region has 16 residues. Per the germline V gene, CDR1 is WNHNN and CDR2 is SYGVQD (reference sequence). CDR3 loop: CASSESKGQENQPQHF. CDR3 nucleotides: TGCGCCAGCAGTGAGTCGAAGGGACAGGAAAATCAGCCCCAGCATTTT.

This sequence joins TRBV4-3 and TRBJ1-2, with no clear D. CDR1 LGHNA and CDR2 YSLEER come from the germline V gene. The CDR3 contains 14 residues. V was trimmed by 3 bases and J by 5 bases, leaving 13 bases between them. In DNA, the CDR3 is TGCGCCAGCAGCCACCGGGTGGGTCCTTATGGCTACACCTTC. Protein product: CASSHRVGPYGYTF.

This chain connects TRBV7-8 to TRBJ2-5; tentatively, D is TRBD2 (5 bases). The CDR3 runs to 13 residues. Per the germline V gene, CDR1 is SGHVS and CDR2 is FQNEAQ. V lost 4 bases, J lost 5 bases, and 11 bases lay in between. The CDR3 sequence is CASSSGERETQYF. CDR3 sequence (DNA): TGTGCCAGCAGCTCTGGGGAGCGCGAGACCCAGTACTTC.

Points on this clone: A read error may account for a junction end that differs from germline. The chain has TRBV20-1 and TRBJ2-4; D may be TRBD2 (6 bases). This CDR3 spans 11 amino acids. CDR1 is DFQATT and CDR2 is SNEGSKA in the germline V gene (reference sequence). CDR3 nucleotides: TGCAGTTCCCATGCCCCCGCGGGGACCTTATGG. Translated, it gives CSSHAPAGTLW.

The chain carries TRBV7-9 and TRBJ1-1, with D possibly TRBD1 on 5 matching bases. Germline CDR1 is SEHNR and CDR2 is FQNEAQ (reference sequence). This CDR3 spans 13 amino acids. With 3 bases removed from V and 7 bases from J, the gap between germline ends came to 12 bases. CDR3 residues: CASSFTGRGEAFF. The CDR3 region has the DNA TGTGCCAGCAGCTTCACAGGTAGGGGTGAAGCTTTCTTT. Complete variable domain (other parts from reference TRBV7-9 and TRBJ1-1): DTGVSQNPRHKITKRGQNVTFRCDPISEHNRLYWYRQTLGQGPEFLTYFQNEAQLEKSRLLSDRFSAERPKGSFSTLEIQRTEQGDSAMYLCASSFTGRGEAFFGQGTRLTVV.

J is TRBJ1-5 and V is TRBV10-3; tentative D call: TRBD1 (5 bases). Germline values: CDR1 ENHRY, CDR2 SYGVKD. Trimming cost V 2 bases and J 2 bases, with 10 bases left between them. The CDR3 is made up of 15 amino acids. The CDR3 bases are TGTGCCATCAGTGAGGGGGCCTTTGGCAATCAGCCCCAGCATTTT. Protein product: CAISEGAFGNQPQHF.

The sample holds one count of this clone. The chain recombines TRBV28 with TRBJ2-5; D possibly corresponds to TRBD1 (6 bases). Deletions cut 2 bases from V and 1 base from J, with 14 bases between. The CDR3 length is 16 residues. Germline values: CDR1 MDHEN, CDR2 SYDVKM. In DNA form, the CDR3 reads TGTGCCAGCAGTTTACAGGGGCAGATGATCCAAGAGACCCAGTACTTC. It specifies CASSLQGQMIQETQYF.

In its sample, this clone was seen once. The CDR3 bases are TGTGCCAGTAGTATGGTAGATGGGACCCAGTACTTC. It yields the protein CASSMVDGTQYF. The J gene is TRBJ2-5, the V gene TRBV19; D gene unclear. Trimming cost V 3 bases and J 7 bases, with 9 bases left between them. CDR3 size: 12 residues. Germline V gives CDR1 LNHDA, CDR2 SQIVND (reference sequence).

In its sample, this clone was seen once. CDR3 sequence (DNA): TGTGCCAGCAGCGCATCCATTAGCCTGGGGAACACTGAAGCTTTCTTT. It codes for CASSASISLGNTEAFF. This chain uses TRBV9 with TRBJ1-1; D is ambiguous. The CDR3 has 16 residues. V lost 3 bases to trimming and J lost 1 base, with 16 bases between them. CDR1 and CDR2 (germline): SGDLS, YYNGEE.

The chain joins TRBV5-6 to TRBJ2-1, with D tentatively TRBD1 (6 bases). V dropped 5 bases and J dropped 2 bases, with 20 bases sitting between them. The CDR3 length is 17 residues. Germline V gene lookup returns CDR1 SGHDT and CDR2 YYEEEE. DNA of the CDR3: TGTGCCAGCAGAGGGACACCCCGGGACCCTACCTACAATGAGCAGTTCTTC. Amino acid sequence: CASRGTPRDPTYNEQFF.

The chain couples TRBV28 to TRBJ2-1, with 11 nucleotides matching TRBD2. The junction had 11 bases not matched to a gene; V was cut back by 5 bases and J by 5 bases. There are 17 residues in the CDR3. Per germline, CDR1 MDHEN and CDR2 SYDVKM. CDR3 DNA sequence: TGTGCCAGCAGTCCCAACGGGGAGGGACTAGCGGACAATGAGCAGTTCTTC. Translating it yields CASSPNGEGLADNEQFF.

The rearrangement joins TRBV7-9 to TRBJ2-1; D possibly corresponds to TRBD2 (6 bases). Looked up from germline, CDR1 is SEHNR and CDR2 is FQNEAQ (reference sequence). The CDR3 is made up of 15 amino acids. The V end lost 1 base, the J end lost 8 bases, and 15 bases lay between the germline ends. Here the CDR3 DNA reads TGTGCCAGCAGCTTAGGCTTCGGGAGTAAAGATGAGCAGTTCTTC. This gives the protein CASSLGFGSKDEQFF. Full variable domain (missing parts from reference TRBV7-9 and TRBJ2-1): DTGVSQNPRHKITKRGQNVTFRCDPISEHNRLYWYRQTLGQGPEFLTYFQNEAQLEKSRLLSDRFSAERPKGSFSTLEIQRTEQGDSAMYLCASSLGFGSKDEQFFGPGTRLTVL.

The chain combines TRBV27 with TRBJ2-7; TRBD1 matches at 9 bases. The V gene's germline CDR1 is MNHEY and CDR2 SMNVEV (reference sequence). The V gene end was trimmed by 7 bases and the J gene end by 7 bases; junction bases not matched to a gene: 11. The CDR3 extends over 14 amino acids. CDR3 residues: CASKKQGAHREQYF. The DNA of the CDR3 is TGTGCCAGCAAGAAACAGGGGGCTCATAGAGAGCAGTACTTC.

The genes are TRBV9 and TRBJ2-7; 13 positions match TRBD2. CDR3 size: 15 residues. Trimming took 3 bases from V and 1 from J; bases not matched to a gene: 1. Germline loops: CDR1 SGDLS, CDR2 YYNGEE. Here the CDR3 DNA reads TGTGCCAGCAGCGGACTAGCGGGGGGATCCTACGAGCAGTACTTC. It encodes CASSGLAGGSYEQYF.

The rearrangement joins TRBV18 to TRBJ1-2; TRBD1 is a possible D gene (6 bases). The V end was cut by 4 bases, the J end by 4 bases, with 10 bases between. CDR1 KGHSH and CDR2 LQKENI come from the germline V gene. The CDR3 has 13 residues. DNA of the CDR3: TGTGCCAGCTCACAAACAGGGCCCTATGGCTACACCTTC. It is translated as CASSQTGPYGYTF.

This sequence joins TRBV7-3 and TRBJ1-3, with D uncertain. The CDR3 is made up of 14 amino acids. Germline CDR1 is SGHTA and CDR2 is FQGTGA. V dropped 11 bases and J dropped 0 bases, with 14 bases sitting between them. In DNA form, the CDR3 reads TGTGCCTCCAAAGACGGGGACTCTGGAAACACCATATATTTT. The encoded protein is CASKDGDSGNTIYF.

This clone came up once. The chain couples TRBV19 to TRBJ2-1; TRBD1 matches at 8 bases. CDR1 and CDR2 (germline): LNHDA, SQIVND (reference sequence). The CDR3 runs to 15 residues. Losses at the gene ends were 5 bases for V and 5 bases for J; bases not matched to a gene: 8. CDR3 sequence: CASSDPGGKDNEQFF. CDR3 in DNA: TGTGCCAGTAGTGATCCAGGGGGCAAGGACAATGAGCAGTTCTTC.

This chain joins TRBV14 and TRBJ1-2; 7 bases map to TRBD1. Germline values: CDR1 SGHDN, CDR2 FVKESK. CDR3 length: 18 amino acids. The V and J ends lost 0 bases and 4 bases, in that order; junction bases with no gene match: 14. The CDR3, as DNA: TGTGCCAGCAGCCAAGACCCAGGACAGGCCGTAAGCCCCTATGGCTACACCTTC. It codes for CASSQDPGQAVSPYGYTF.

This chain connects TRBV5-1 to TRBJ2-7; D possibly corresponds to TRBD2 (6 bases). Germline V gives CDR1 SGHRS, CDR2 YFSETQ. CDR3 length: 15 residues. The V end lost 0 bases, the J end lost 0 bases, and 10 bases lay between the germline ends. The CDR3 DNA sequence: TGCGCCAGCAGCTTGGGCTGGGGACTCTCCTACGAGCAGTACTTC. Translated, it gives CASSLGWGLSYEQYF.

This clone was detected once. The chain joins TRBV13 to TRBJ2-7, with D maybe TRBD2 (5 bases). CDR3 size: 15 residues. Germline V CDR1 and CDR2: PRHDT, FYEKMQ (reference sequence). V was clipped by 0 bases and J by 6 bases, with 15 bases between them. The CDR3 sequence is CASSLGRRGLVEQYF. The CDR3 nucleotides read TGTGCCAGCAGCTTAGGCCGGAGAGGGCTGGTCGAGCAGTACTTC.

J is TRBJ1-2 and V is TRBV2, with TRBD1 identical over 7 bases. The length of the CDR3 is 14 residues. The germline gives CDR1 SNHLY, CDR2 FYNNEI. Trimming took 6 bases from V and 2 from J; bases not matched to a gene: 6. The CDR3 DNA follows: TGTGCCAGCAGCCGAAGGACAGGCAACTATGGCTACACCTTC. It is translated as CASSRRTGNYGYTF.

The chain carries TRBV4-3 and TRBJ1-2; TRBD1 might be the D (5 bases). The CDR3 covers 16 residues. Germline V gene sequence: CDR1 LGHNA, CDR2 YSLEER. V lost 0 bases and J lost 4, with 15 bases in between. In DNA form, the CDR3 reads TGCGCCAGCAGCCAAGACAGGGCAGGGATTCTCTATGGCTACACCTTC. This sequence encodes CASSQDRAGILYGYTF.

This clone showed up just once. The chain carries TRBV18 and TRBJ2-5; no clear D gene. From germline, CDR1 is KGHSH and CDR2 LQKENI. The CDR3 extends over 13 amino acids. Trimming removed 0 bases at V and 7 bases at J, with 9 bases between. The CDR3 nucleotides read TGTGCCAGCTCACCACCGACCGTAGCGACCCAGTACTTC. This sequence encodes CASSPPTVATQYF. Complete variable domain (other parts from reference TRBV18 and TRBJ2-5): NAGVMQNPRHLVRRRGQEARLRCSPMKGHSHVYWYRQLPEEGLKFMVYLQKENIIDESGMPKERFSAEFPKEGPSILRIQQVVRGDSAAYFCASSPPTVATQYFGPGTRLLVL.

In this sample, this clone turned up a few times. The V call is TRBV3-1 (or the pseudogene TRBV3-2), the J call TRBJ1-2; 7 nucleotides align to TRBD1. The CDR3 is made up of 13 amino acids. V shed 4 bases, J shed 6 bases, and the junction held 5 bases outside the gene matches. Per the germline V gene, CDR1 is LGHDT and CDR2 is YNNKEL (reference sequence). The DNA for the CDR3 is TGTGCCAGCAGCCCAACAGGGGATAATGGCTACACCTTC. Its translation is CASSPTGDNGYTF.

The chain employs TRBV7-2 and TRBJ2-5; 12 nucleotides align to TRBD2. V lost 5 bases, J lost 7 bases, and 11 bases stayed unmatched. Germline V lookup: CDR1 SGHTA, CDR2 FQGNSA. The CDR3 has 16 residues. The CDR3 sequence is CASSQTTSGGLRTQYF. For the CDR3, the DNA is TGTGCCAGCAGCCAAACGACTAGCGGGGGCCTAAGGACCCAGTACTTC.

In its sample, this clone was seen once. The chain recombines TRBV7-3 with TRBJ2-2; TRBD2 matches at 14 bases. Trimming at V came to 5 bases and at J to 5 bases, leaving 7 bases not matched to a gene. Germline CDR1 is SGHTA and CDR2 is FQGTGA. The CDR3 has 17 amino acids. As DNA, the CDR3 is TGTGCCAGCAGCCCGGGACTAGCGGGGGCCCATACCGGGGAGCTGTTTTTT. As protein: CASSPGLAGAHTGELFF.

The gene calls are TRBV7-3 and TRBJ2-6, with 11 bases identical to TRBD1. This CDR3 is built from 17 residues. Trimming took 5 bases from V and 4 from J; bases not matched to a gene: 7. Germline CDR1 and CDR2: SGHTA and FQGTGA. CDR3 coding DNA: TGTGCCAGCAGCCCCCGGACAGGGGGCGCGGGGGCCAACGTCCTGACTTTC. Amino acid sequence: CASSPRTGGAGANVLTF.

This clone was found a few times. The chain links TRBV14 to TRBJ1-1; D unclear. V lost 3 bases and J 0 bases, leaving 11 bases between the germline ends. Germline V gives CDR1 SGHDN, CDR2 FVKESK. The CDR3 extends over 15 amino acids. This chain's CDR3 is CASSHWRGLNTEAFF. CDR3 bases: TGTGCCAGCAGCCATTGGCGGGGTTTGAACACTGAAGCTTTCTTT.

The rearrangement joins TRBV3-1 (or the pseudogene TRBV3-2) to TRBJ2-3; the D gene is possibly TRBD1 (5 bases). Germline V gene lookup returns CDR1 LGHDT and CDR2 YNNKEL (reference sequence). The CDR3 length is 17 residues. Trimming cost V 0 bases and J 1 base, with 14 bases left between them. The CDR3 DNA is TGTGCCAGCAGCCAAGATCCGTTGGAAGGGGGCACAGATACGCAGTATTTT. Translating it yields CASSQDPLEGGTDTQYF.

The chain joins TRBV7-3 to TRBJ1-1; the match to TRBD1 covers 8 bases. CDR3 length equals 14 residues. V shed 3 bases, J shed 3 bases, and the junction held 3 bases outside the gene matches. Germline assignment: CDR1 SGHTA and CDR2 FQGTGA. The CDR3 bases are TGTGCCAGCAGCTTCACAGGGGGGGACACTGAAGCTTTCTTT. It encodes CASSFTGGDTEAFF.